Listed here are 24 T cell receptor beta chains from one sample, sequenced in a study of blood T cells in healthy people across ages. A J-beta primer mix and a sample-barcoded 5' primer were used in a second PCR of roughly 6 to 12 cycles. Using its own MiXCR run on the 5' RACE reads, TCRdb lists one record per CDR3 protein. Counted here are 1.5 million to 2 million distinct CDR3 sequences, roughly 28% occurring once; the ten biggest clones make up 6.5% to 8.5%. Specimen: blood. These receptors came from a woman younger than 45 in good health.

The chain has TRBV9 and TRBJ2-5; D call uncertain. Germline assignment: CDR1 SGDLS and CDR2 YYNGEE. This CDR3 has 13 amino acids. Trimming took off 4 bases at V and 3 bases at J, with 10 bases between the two ends. The CDR3 DNA follows: TGTGCCAGCAGCCAGACTCTGAAAGAGACCCAGTACTTC. This sequence encodes CASSQTLKETQYF.

The chain uses TRBV5-1 and TRBJ2-6, with 8 positions matching TRBD1. Germline CDR1 and CDR2: SGHRS and YFSETQ. The V gene end was trimmed by 1 base and the J gene end by 3 bases; junction bases not matched to a gene: 6. CDR3 length: 17 amino acids. The CDR3 protein is CASSLPETGVGANVLTF. The CDR3 region has the DNA TGCGCCAGCAGCTTGCCTGAGACAGGGGTTGGGGCCAACGTCCTGACTTTC.

This clonotype occurred a few times. V usage is TRBV28 and J usage is TRBJ1-2; 7 bases are shared with TRBD1. The V gene end was trimmed by 6 bases and the J gene end by 4 bases; junction bases not matched to a gene: 17. This CDR3 comprises 17 residues. CDR1 MDHEN and CDR2 SYDVKM come from the germline V gene. For the CDR3, the DNA is TGTGCCAGCAGCCCATCACCCGGGACAGCGGGGGTCTATGGCTACACCTTC. Residues: CASSPSPGTAGVYGYTF.

The rearrangement links TRBV5-1 to TRBJ1-2; possible D gene TRBD1, 5 bases. The germline CDR1 and CDR2 sequences are SGHRS and YFSETQ. The CDR3 loop spans 14 amino acids. The V end was cut by 2 bases, the J end by 8 bases, with 16 bases between. CDR3 in amino acids: CASSFGGEPAGYTF. CDR3 DNA: TGCGCCAGCAGCTTTGGAGGGGAACCAGCCGGCTACACCTTC. The entire variable domain, with the rest obtained from reference TRBV5-1 and TRBJ1-2, is as follows: KAGVTQTPRYLIKTRGQQVTLSCSPISGHRSVSWYQQTPGQGLQFLFEYFSETQRNKGNFPGRFSGRQFSNSRSEMNVSTLELGDSALYLCASSFGGEPAGYTFGSGTRLTVV.

The chain employs TRBV7-9 and TRBJ2-7; D may match TRBD1 or TRBD2 (5 bases each). The V gene's germline CDR1 is SEHNR and CDR2 FQNEAQ (reference sequence). The length of the CDR3 is 14 residues. Trimming pared 4 bases from V and 6 bases from J, leaving 16 bases between. CDR3: CASSSRGAKVEQYF. CDR3 DNA: TGTGCCAGCAGCTCCCGGGGCGCGAAAGTCGAGCAGTACTTC.

As for this clonotype: A much larger clone is a single base away; this may be a read error. The chain couples TRBV29-1 to TRBJ2-4, with 10 bases aligning to TRBD1. The CDR3 is 13 amino acids. Looked up from germline, CDR1 is SQVTM and CDR2 is ANQGSEA. CDR3 coding DNA: TGCGGCGTTGATGACAGGGGGCTCGACATTCAGTACTTC. Protein: CGVDDRGLDIQYF.

The chain joins TRBV6-6 to TRBJ1-6, with unresolved D. The V end lost 0 bases, the J end lost 14 bases, and 8 bases lay between the germline ends. Looked up from germline, CDR1 is MNHNY and CDR2 is SVGAGI (reference sequence). The CDR3 contains 12 residues. The CDR3 reads CASSYSGSSLHF. In nucleotides, the CDR3 is TGTGCCAGCAGTTACTCAGGGTCATCCCTCCACTTT.

In this sample, this clonotype turned up many times. V usage is TRBV28 and J usage is TRBJ2-5; D remains ambiguous. CDR3 length equals 12 residues. Germline loops: CDR1 MDHEN, CDR2 SYDVKM. V was shortened by 3 bases and J by 5 bases, with 7 bases between the two germline ends. CDR3 in DNA: TGTGCCAGCAGTTTGCTTAGGGAGACCCAGTACTTC. This encodes CASSLLRETQYF.

The chain links TRBV27 to TRBJ2-5; TRBD2 matches 16 bases. With 5 bases clipped from V and 5 bases from J, the junction kept 5 bases outside the gene matches. The CDR3 is 16 amino acids. CDR1 and CDR2 from the germline V gene are MNHEY and SMNVEV (reference sequence). The CDR3 loop is CASSGTSGRALETQYF. The CDR3 coding sequence is TGTGCCAGCAGTGGGACTAGCGGGAGGGCCCTGGAGACCCAGTACTTC.

In this sample, this clonotype turned up a few times. The V and J genes are TRBV30 and TRBJ2-7, with 7 positions matching TRBD2. This CDR3 has 15 residues. Germline CDR1 reads GTSNPN; CDR2 reads SVGIG (reference sequence). The V gene end was trimmed by 5 bases and the J gene end by 2 bases; junction bases not matched to a gene: 12. The DNA of the CDR3 is TGTGCCTGGGCTGGCTTACTAGCGACTCCCTACGAGCAGTACTTC. This gives the protein CAWAGLLATPYEQYF.

There are a few counts of this clonotype. This chain links TRBV7-9 with TRBJ2-7, with D possibly being TRBD1 (6 bases). This CDR3 region has 17 residues. V was cut by 5 bases and J by 12 bases, with 32 bases left in between. Germline V gives CDR1 SEHNR, CDR2 FQNEAQ (reference sequence). The CDR3, as DNA: TGTGCCAGCAGCACCCATGGGGTCGGGACAAGAAGAGGCTCGCTGTACTTC. This sequence encodes CASSTHGVGTRRGSLYF. Supplemented by reference TRBV7-9 and TRBJ2-7, the full variable domain reads DTGVSQNPRHKITKRGQNVTFRCDPISEHNRLYWYRQTLGQGPEFLTYFQNEAQLEKSRLLSDRFSAERPKGSFSTLEIQRTEQGDSAMYLCASSTHGVGTRRGSLYFGPGTRLTVT.

About this clonotype itself: This clone may be a read error of a much larger clone one base away. The chain employs TRBV10-3 and TRBJ2-7, with D unclear. The J call is uncertain, as TRBJ2-5 better fits the DNA end. Germline CDR1 is ENHRY and CDR2 is SYGVKD. The CDR3 covers 14 residues. The CDR3 nucleotides read TGTGCCATCAGTCGTTCTAACAAGAAAGAGACCCAGTACTTC. It yields the protein CAISRSNKKETQYF.

Concerning this clonotype: This may come from a read error, since a much larger clone is one base off. The V gene is TRBV5-1, the J gene TRBJ2-7; perhaps TRBD2 as D (6 bases). The CDR3 spans 14 residues. Germline V gene sequence: CDR1 SGHRS, CDR2 YFSETQ. The CDR3 loop is CASSLGRGSYERYF. The CDR3 bases are TGCGCCAGCAGCTTGGGGCGGGGATCCTACGAGCGGTACTTC.

This clonotype has ten or more counts. V gene TRBV30 combines with J gene TRBJ2-3; no definite D call. CDR1 is GTSNPN, CDR2 SVGIG, per germline (reference sequence). The CDR3 length is 13 residues. Trimming removed 5 bases from V and 1 base from J, with 10 bases in between. The chain's CDR3 is CAWSHPRTDTQYF. CDR3 DNA sequence: TGTGCCTGGTCCCATCCGCGCACAGATACGCAGTATTTT.

This clonotype was detected a few times. This sequence joins TRBV24-1 and TRBJ2-4; either TRBD1 or TRBD2 may supply D (5 bases each). There are 11 residues in the CDR3. Germline CDR1 and CDR2: KGHDR and SFDVKD. Trimming took off 12 bases at V and 7 bases at J, with 12 bases between the two ends. The CDR3 coding sequence is TGTGCCCCCGTCGAGGGGAACATTCAGTACTTC. Translated: CAPVEGNIQYF.

V usage is TRBV7-2 and J usage is TRBJ2-5; maybe TRBD2 (5 bases). The CDR3 totals 14 residues. Germline V gene lookup returns CDR1 SGHTA and CDR2 FQGNSA. The V and J ends lost 7 bases and 5 bases respectively, with 17 bases between them. CDR3: CASTPPGVRETQYF. As DNA, the CDR3 is TGTGCCAGCACCCCCCCCGGGGTTCGGGAGACCCAGTACTTC.

In regard to this clonotype: A much larger clone sits a single nucleotide away, making a read error possible. This chain uses TRBV5-1 with TRBJ2-5, with D possibly called TRBD1 or TRBD2 (5 bases each). This CDR3 has 14 amino acids. V lost 2 bases and J 5 bases, leaving 13 bases between the germline ends. Germline V lookup: CDR1 SGHRS, CDR2 YFSETQ. The CDR3, as DNA: TGCGCCAGCAGCTTCGGACATCCGGGGGAGACCCAGTACTTC. It yields the protein CASSFGHPGETQYF.

The CDR3 spells CASSILRGSSYNEQFF. The CDR3 DNA follows: TGTGCCAGTAGTATACTCCGGGGTAGCTCCTACAATGAGCAGTTCTTC. The genes are TRBV19 and TRBJ2-1; TRBD2 is a possible D gene (5 bases). This CDR3 has 16 amino acids. The germline V and J ends were trimmed by 2 bases and 0 bases, with 11 bases remaining between them. The germline gives CDR1 LNHDA, CDR2 SQIVND (reference sequence).

V usage is TRBV24-1 and J usage is TRBJ2-3; no reliable D call. The CDR3 is made up of 16 amino acids. Trimming stripped 4 bases from V and 0 bases from J, with 13 bases between. Germline V gene sequence: CDR1 KGHDR, CDR2 SFDVKD. The DNA for the CDR3 is TGTGCCACCAGTGACGGACGAAAAACTAGCACAGATACGCAGTATTTT. Amino acids: CATSDGRKTSTDTQYF.

This clonotype was observed a few times. The chain combines TRBV6-1 with TRBJ1-2; 8 positions agree with TRBD1. After removal of 10 bases from V and 8 bases from J, the junction contained 9 bases not matched to a gene. This CDR3 region has 12 residues. Germline V CDR1 and CDR2: MNHNS, SASEGT. The CDR3 nucleotides read TGTGCCACCGGCAGACAGGGGAGAGGCTACACCTTC. As protein: CATGRQGRGYTF.

With respect to this clonotype: A read error may explain this, as a much larger clone is one base away. The CDR3 spells CSVVSGGEQYF. CDR3 DNA: TGCAGCGTTGTCTCCGGCGGGGAGCAGTACTTC. The chain employs TRBV29-1 and TRBJ2-5, with D perhaps TRBD2 (6 bases). Deletions cut 4 bases from V and 11 bases from J, with 14 bases between. Germline CDR1 reads SQVTM; CDR2 reads ANQGSEA. This CDR3 spans 11 amino acids.

This clonotype turned up a few times. The chain uses TRBV4-1 and TRBJ1-6, with D hard to call. The V end lost 1 base, the J end lost 5 bases, and 9 bases lay between the germline ends. The germline V gene has CDR1 MGHRA and CDR2 YSYEKL. This CDR3 is built from 15 residues. The CDR3: CASSQVEVNNSPLHF. CDR3 sequence (DNA): TGCGCCAGCAGCCAAGTGGAGGTTAATAATTCACCCCTCCACTTT.

CDR3 bases: TGTGCCAGCAGACCAACAGGAAACTCCTACGAGCAGTACTTC. Its translation is CASRPTGNSYEQYF. The chain uses TRBV2 and TRBJ2-7; D might be TRBD1 (5 bases). The V gene lost 6 bases and the J gene lost 0 bases, with 12 bases spanning the gap. In germline, CDR1 is SNHLY, CDR2 FYNNEI. CDR3 length: 14 residues. Combining the CDR3 with reference TRBV2 and TRBJ2-7 gives the whole variable domain EPEVTQTPSHQVTQMGQEVILRCVPISNHLYFYWYRQILGQKVEFLVSFYNNEISEKSEIFDDQFSVERPDGSNFTLKIRSTKLEDSAMYFCASRPTGNSYEQYFGPGTRLTVT.

The V gene is TRBV5-1, the J gene TRBJ1-4, with 8 bases fitting TRBD1. The ends lost 7 bases at V and 12 bases at J; junction bases unmatched: 5. CDR1 SGHRS and CDR2 YFSETQ come from the germline V gene. The CDR3 runs 11 residues. CDR3 sequence: CASGPGQELFF. The CDR3 DNA reads as TGCGCCAGCGGCCCGGGACAGGAACTGTTTTTT.